The following is a T cell receptor (beta chain) sequence with its context. There is no known antigen for this receptor. Nothing much larger sits one base from this clone, and base qualities are not available. The data were obtained in a study of shared clonotypes between healthy human individuals (dated by TCRdb to between 2020 and 2021). In terms of the full investigation: The cohort included a few men and a couple of women between 18 and 49 years of age. For each donor, CD4 naive and CD4 memory were each given three plates, CD8 naive was given two plates, and CD8 memory was given one plate. Per donor, leukapheresis produced somewhere between about 0.9 and 9.5 billion PBMCs. To estimate repertoire size and how much clonotypes are shared between individuals, the study performed deep sequencing of blood TCR repertoires from about 5 healthy adults. Different laboratories and diverse techniques were used to prepare libraries and sequence TCR repertoires, to increase sequencing depth and limit assay-specific biases.

What the study reported, not specific to this receptor: When several donors were compared, the shared fraction of clonotypes was about 5% for naive CD4, approximately 3.3% for naive CD8, more than 2% for memory CD4, and less than 0.45% for memory CD8. Because the study included only a small number of donors, the genetic and exposure-history diversity represented was limited. Incomplete sequencing was indicated by rarefaction of sorted-subset datasets, despite the large sequencing depth. Larger estimated clonotype richness was generally found for naive subsets than for memory subsets. Pairwise subsampling indicated that sequencing depth was expected to affect the degree of clonotype sharing among donors. Higher generation probabilities were observed for clonotypes shared by all four sorted-subset donors than for non-shared clonotypes. Sampling was restricted to blood, and TCR repertoires in tissues likely differ from the TCR repertoires found in blood.

CD8 naive samples consisted of CD45RO-negative cells that were positively selected for CCR7, yielding a CD45RA+CCR7+ population without TemRA cells. The donors were healthy, HIV-negative adults with no recently reported acute infections or vaccinations. All donors were Caucasian adults living in Nashville, Tennessee, USA. After blood collection by leukapheresis, PBMCs were isolated using Ficoll-Histopaque density gradient centrifugation and then cryopreserved in the vapor phase of liquid nitrogen. Analytical flow cytometry was used to check the purity and quantity of each magnetically sorted T cell population. Genomic DNA was isolated from every sorted fraction and measured by UV absorbance on a Nanodrop 2000c. TCR CDR3 regions were amplified from genomic DNA by multiplex PCR using the deep immunoSEQ assay. For each cell subset, the extracted genomic DNA was distributed evenly across all wells of several immunoSEQ 96-well plates, and each plate served as one replicate. For sorted subsets, approximately 210 ng of genomic DNA, equivalent to roughly 30,000 T cell genomes, went into each replicate PCR. Purified libraries were measured with a Qubit 3.0 fluorometer, size-checked on a Bioanalyzer 2100, and measured again with the KAPA Library Quantification kit. Each immunoSEQ 96-well plate was sequenced on its own single-read 150-cycle Illumina NextSeq 550 flow cell. The source study handled its data this way. Because the immunoSEQ output held only junctional sequences and lacked quality scores, the filtering could not match the filtering applied to full-length reads. Sequences were annotated with PyIR, a Python wrapper for IgBLAST v1.9, and V/J genes and CDR3 were assigned using IMGT germline references. Reads with weak V/J assignments (E-value above 1e-6), missing CDR3, stop codons, out-of-frame junctions, or ambiguous translated residues were removed. V3J clonotypes were defined as sequences sharing an identical inferred V gene, J gene, and CDR3 amino acid sequence. Percentage overlap between repertoires was computed as shared unique clonotypes divided by the size of the smaller repertoire. Three approaches were used to assess repertoire richness: RTK rarefaction, the Chao1 estimator, and Recon v2.1 estimates of unobserved clonotypes. For all TCRbeta clonotypes obtained by the gDNA method from several donors, generation probabilities were computed with OLGA. This immuneACCESS table, as held by TCRdb, lists in-frame sequences with V and J called but not all clones. Of the missing ones, under half trace to an unresolved V gene in checked studies; the others have no known cause. V, J and clone size are those of that table, while D and trimming were read from the DNA. In all, the sample holds approximately 600,000 clones, and 90% to 95% of those were seen once. In total, the top ten clones hold 0.095% to 0.14% of the sample.

The germline V gene (reference sequence) sets CDR1 to MNHEY and CDR2 to SMNVEV. From V the trimming removes 8 bases and from J it removes 5 bases, while the gene matches leave 11 bases of the junction unaccounted for. Inclusive of the bounding cysteine and phenylalanine, the CDR3 is 14 residues long. Only the CDR3 portion is preserved as DNA: 42 bases, with reading frame beginning at the first base. The clonotype was recovered from a woman between 25 and 40 years old in good health. The rearranged chain carries TRBV27 and TRBJ1-1, and 7 junction bases match TRBD1. Sequences were obtained from naive CD8+ T cells sorted from blood. The cell subset or site label for this specimen denotes: CD45RA+CCR7+. The CDR3 sequence is CASGGPGGATEAFF. The DNA sequence is given as TGTGCCAGCGGAGGACCAGGGGGGGCGACTGAAGCTTTCTTT.